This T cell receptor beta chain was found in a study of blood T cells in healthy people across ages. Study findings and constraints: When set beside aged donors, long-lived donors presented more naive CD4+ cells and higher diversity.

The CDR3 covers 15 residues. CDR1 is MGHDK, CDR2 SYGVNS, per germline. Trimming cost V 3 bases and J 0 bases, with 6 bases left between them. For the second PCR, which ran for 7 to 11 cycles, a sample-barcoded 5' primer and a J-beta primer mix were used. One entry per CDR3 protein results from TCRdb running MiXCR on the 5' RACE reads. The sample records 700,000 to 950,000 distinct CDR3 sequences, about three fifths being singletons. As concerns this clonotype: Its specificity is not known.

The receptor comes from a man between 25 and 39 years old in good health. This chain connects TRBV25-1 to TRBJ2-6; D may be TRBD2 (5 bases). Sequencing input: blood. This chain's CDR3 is CASSDEGSGANVLTF. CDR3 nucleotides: TGTGCCAGCAGTGATGAGGGCTCTGGGGCCAACGTCCTGACTTTC. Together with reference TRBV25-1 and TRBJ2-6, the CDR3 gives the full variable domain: EADIYQTPRYLVIGTGKKITLECSQTMGHDKMYWYQQDPGMELHLIHYSYGVNSTEKGDLSSESTVSRIRTEHFPLTLESARPSHTSQYLCASSDEGSGANVLTFGAGSRLTVL.